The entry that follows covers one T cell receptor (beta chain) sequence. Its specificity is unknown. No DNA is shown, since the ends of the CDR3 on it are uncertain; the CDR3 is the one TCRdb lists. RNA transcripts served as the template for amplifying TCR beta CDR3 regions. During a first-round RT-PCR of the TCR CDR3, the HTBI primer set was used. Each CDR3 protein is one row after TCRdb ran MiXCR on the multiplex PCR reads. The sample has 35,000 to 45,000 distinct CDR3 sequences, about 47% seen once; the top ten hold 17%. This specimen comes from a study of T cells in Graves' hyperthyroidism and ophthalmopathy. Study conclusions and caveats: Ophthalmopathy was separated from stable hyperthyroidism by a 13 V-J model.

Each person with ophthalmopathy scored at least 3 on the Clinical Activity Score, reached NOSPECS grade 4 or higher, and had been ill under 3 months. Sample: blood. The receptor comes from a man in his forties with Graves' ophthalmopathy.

CDR3 residues: CVLLCQVDRINQPQHF. The chain is built from TRBV20-1 and TRBJ1-5; the table's TRBD1 call for D was not verified on the DNA. Including both end residues, the CDR3 is 16 amino acids long. Germline-derived CDR1 and CDR2 are DFQATT and SNEGSKA (reference sequence).